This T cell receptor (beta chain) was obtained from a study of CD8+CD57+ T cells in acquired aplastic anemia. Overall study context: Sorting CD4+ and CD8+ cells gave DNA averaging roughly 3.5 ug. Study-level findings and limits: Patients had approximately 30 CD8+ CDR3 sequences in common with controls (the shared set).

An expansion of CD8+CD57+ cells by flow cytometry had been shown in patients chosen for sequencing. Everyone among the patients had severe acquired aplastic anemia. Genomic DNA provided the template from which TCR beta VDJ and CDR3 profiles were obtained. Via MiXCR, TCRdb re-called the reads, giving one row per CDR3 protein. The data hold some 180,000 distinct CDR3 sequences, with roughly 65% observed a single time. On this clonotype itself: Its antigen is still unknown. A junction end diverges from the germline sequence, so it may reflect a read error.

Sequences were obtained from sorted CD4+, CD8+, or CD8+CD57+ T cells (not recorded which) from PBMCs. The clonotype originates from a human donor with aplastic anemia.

This CDR3 is CASSVARQLTGELFF. CDR3 DNA sequence: TGTGCCAGCAGCGTAGCCCGACAGCTCACCGGGGAGCTGTTTTTT. This rearrangement joins TRBV7-9 to TRBJ2-2, with TRBD1 as a possible D gene (5 bases). This CDR3 has 15 amino acids. Germline V gene sequence: CDR1 SEHNR, CDR2 FQNEAQ (reference sequence). The whole variable domain, remainder taken from reference TRBV7-9 and TRBJ2-2, is DTGVSQNPRHKITKRGQNVTFRCDPISEHNRLYWYRQTLGQGPEFLTYFQNEAQLEKSRLLSDRFSAERPKGSFSTLEIQRTEQGDSAMYLCASSVARQLTGELFFGEGSRLTVL.